The 19 T cell receptor beta chains below all came from one sample that was sequenced in a study of control samples from healthy donors and cancer patients. Data came from immunoSEQ multiplex PCR; TCRdb stores just in-frame clones and leaves some out. The sample carries fewer than 500,000 clones, 80% to 95% recorded once. Sequencing was performed on PBMCs. Receptors originate from a man aged 35 to 55 with head and neck cancer.

The CDR3 is CASSAGTSGSYEQYF. CDR3 DNA: TGTGCCAGCAGTGCCGGGACTAGCGGGTCCTACGAGCAGTACTTC. This rearrangement joins TRBV27 to TRBJ2-7; 12 bases agree with TRBD2. V was pared by 5 bases and J by 1 base, with 3 bases of the junction left unmatched. The CDR3 sequence is 15 residues long. Germline assignment: CDR1 MNHEY and CDR2 SMNVEV (reference sequence).

The CDR3 DNA reads TGTGCCAGCACCCGGGGACTCCTGGAGAGAAACACCATATATTTT. It encodes CASTRGLLERNTIYF. The V and J genes are TRBV7-9 and TRBJ1-3; TRBD1 is a possible D gene (5 bases). This CDR3 region has 15 residues. The V and J ends lost 7 bases and 5 bases respectively, with 18 bases between them. CDR1 is SEHNR and CDR2 is FQNEAQ in the germline V gene (reference sequence).

The sample holds one count of this clone. This chain's CDR3 is CASSRLLAATYEQYF. The DNA of the CDR3 is TGTGCCAGCAGTCGCCTACTAGCGGCAACCTACGAGCAGTACTTC. V and J are TRBV6-5 and TRBJ2-7, with 8 positions matching TRBD2. The V gene end was trimmed by 5 bases and the J gene end by 2 bases; junction bases not matched to a gene: 8. Germline CDR1 reads MNHEY; CDR2 reads SVGAGI. This CDR3 has 15 residues.

This sequence joins TRBV15 and TRBJ1-5; D perhaps matches TRBD1 (6 bases). Germline-derived CDR1 and CDR2 are LNHNV and YYDKDF (reference sequence). Trimming shortened V by 0 bases and J by 7 bases, and 19 bases separated the two germline ends. This CDR3 spans 17 amino acids. The CDR3 sequence is CATSRDQPGALRQPQHF. CDR3 nucleotide sequence: TGTGCCACCAGCAGAGATCAACCAGGGGCCCTTAGGCAGCCCCAGCATTTT.

The chain employs TRBV15 and TRBJ2-3; D might be TRBD1 (7 bases). The germline CDR1 and CDR2 sequences are LNHNV and YYDKDF (reference sequence). This CDR3 contains 15 residues. V was shortened by 9 bases and J by 6 bases, with 22 bases between the two germline ends. The CDR3 protein is CATTRGAGVLDTQYF. Here the CDR3 DNA reads TGTGCCACAACCAGGGGGGCAGGGGTGTTGGATACGCAGTATTTT.

The chain is built from TRBV12-3 or TRBV12-4 and TRBJ1-2; D unclear. This CDR3 spans 13 amino acids. V was trimmed by 3 bases and J by 1 base, leaving 6 bases between them. In DNA, the CDR3 is TGTGCCAGCAGTTTCCTCATTAACTATGGCTACACCTTC. Protein product: CASSFLINYGYTF.

The chain links TRBV28 to TRBJ2-7; D not resolved. The V end was cut by 2 bases, the J end by 2 bases, with 16 bases between. The CDR3 is made up of 16 amino acids. CDR1 and CDR2 from the germline V gene are MDHEN and SYDVKM. The chain's CDR3 is CASSLLSVRMPYEQYF. The CDR3 DNA reads TGTGCCAGCAGTTTACTATCGGTCAGGATGCCCTACGAGCAGTACTTC.

The V call is TRBV2, the J call TRBJ2-3, with 8 bases lining up with TRBD2. V trimming: 4 bases; J trimming: 4 bases; junction bases outside the gene matches: 7. This CDR3 is built from 15 residues. The germline V gene encodes CDR1 SNHLY and CDR2 FYNNEI. The CDR3 region is CASSGGSGASDTQYF. The CDR3 DNA follows: TGTGCCAGCAGTGGGGGTAGCGGGGCTTCAGATACGCAGTATTTT.

V usage is TRBV14 and J usage is TRBJ1-6; possibly TRBD1 for D (5 bases). Trimming stripped 4 bases from V and 2 bases from J, with 9 bases between. The CDR3 length is 15 residues. Germline V gene lookup returns CDR1 SGHDN and CDR2 FVKESK. The CDR3 DNA is TGTGCCAGCAGCCGCAAGGGACCCTATAATTCACCCCTCCACTTT. It translates to CASSRKGPYNSPLHF.

The chain combines TRBV4-3 with TRBJ2-1; 9 bases fit TRBD1. CDR1 is LGHNA and CDR2 is YSLEER in the germline V gene. The CDR3 sequence is 15 residues long. After removal of 2 bases from V and 7 bases from J, the junction contained 6 bases not matched to a gene. CDR3 residues: CASSQKDRGGNEQFF. CDR3 nucleotides: TGCGCCAGCAGCCAAAAGGACAGGGGAGGAAATGAGCAGTTCTTC.

The gene calls are TRBV5-1 and TRBJ2-2; the D gene could be TRBD1 or TRBD2 (5 bases each). Germline CDR1 reads SGHRS; CDR2 reads YFSETQ. There are 17 residues in the CDR3. V was cut by 3 bases and J by 2 bases, with 17 bases left in between. In DNA form, the CDR3 reads TGCGCCAGCAGCTCACCGCCCGGGACGGTCAACACCGGGGAGCTGTTTTTT. Translated: CASSSPPGTVNTGELFF.

The J gene is TRBJ1-3, the V gene TRBV24-1; possible D gene TRBD1, 6 bases. Germline loops: CDR1 KGHDR, CDR2 SFDVKD. V lost 2 bases and J 4 bases, leaving 20 bases between the germline ends. There are 18 residues in the CDR3. The DNA of the CDR3 is TGTGCCACCAGTGATTCACGGACAGACCTGATCTTAGGAAACACCATATATTTT. It yields the protein CATSDSRTDLILGNTIYF.

The genes are TRBV6-6 and TRBJ2-5, with 7 bases that match TRBD1. V dropped 8 bases and J dropped 4; count of bases not matched to a gene: 13. The CDR3 runs 15 residues. The germline V gene has CDR1 MNHNY and CDR2 SVGAGI (reference sequence). Written as DNA, the CDR3 is TGTGCCAGCTATACTACAGGGGATAGGATAGAGACCCAGTACTTC. It yields the protein CASYTTGDRIETQYF.

The chain recombines TRBV9 with TRBJ2-5; D tentatively fits TRBD1 or TRBD2 (5 bases each). Germline lookup yields CDR1 SGDLS and CDR2 YYNGEE. The V gene lost 0 bases and the J gene lost 4 bases, with 13 bases spanning the gap. The CDR3 spans 15 residues. CDR3 in amino acids: CASSVGDGGTETQYF. The CDR3, as DNA: TGTGCCAGCAGCGTAGGGGACGGTGGCACAGAGACCCAGTACTTC.

This clone was detected only once. The genes are TRBV29-1 and TRBJ2-7, with D perhaps TRBD1 (5 bases). The CDR3 has 12 amino acids. The germline V gene encodes CDR1 SQVTM and CDR2 ANQGSEA. Trimming shortened V by 3 bases and J by 3 bases, and 9 bases separated the two germline ends. The CDR3 protein is CSVEKDNYEQYF. The CDR3 DNA is TGCAGCGTTGAGAAGGACAACTACGAGCAGTACTTC.

The chain combines TRBV7-9 with TRBJ2-3; D gene unclear. In germline, CDR1 is SEHNR, CDR2 FQNEAQ (reference sequence). CDR3 length: 13 residues. Trimming pared 5 bases from V and 7 bases from J, leaving 13 bases between. In DNA, the CDR3 is TGTGCCAGCAGCCCCTCGGCGCGAAATACGCAGTATTTT. Translating gives CASSPSARNTQYF.

The V and J genes are TRBV28 and TRBJ2-7, with D uncertain. The V and J ends lost 5 bases and 3 bases respectively, with 17 bases between them. There are 15 residues in the CDR3. CDR1 and CDR2 from the germline V gene are MDHEN and SYDVKM. The CDR3 region is CASSTATRTFYEQYF. As DNA, the CDR3 is TGTGCCAGCAGTACTGCGACACGTACCTTCTACGAGCAGTACTTC.

The rearrangement links TRBV5-1 to TRBJ2-5; D is unclear. V was trimmed by 4 bases and J by 0 bases, leaving 13 bases between them. Germline V gene data show CDR1 as SGHRS and CDR2 as YFSETQ. The CDR3 length is 15 residues. CDR3 DNA: TGCGCCAGCAGCCCCCAAGTCCCCGACCAAGAGACCCAGTACTTC. Encoded protein: CASSPQVPDQETQYF.

The chain joins TRBV4-1 to TRBJ2-3, with D possibly matching TRBD2 (6 bases). Germline CDR1 and CDR2: MGHRA and YSYEKL. The germline V and J ends were trimmed by 1 base and 2 bases, with 7 bases remaining between them. The CDR3 has 14 residues. CDR3 residues: CASSQGGDTDTQYF. In DNA, the CDR3 is TGCGCCAGCAGCCAAGGGGGGGACACAGATACGCAGTATTTT.